This T cell receptor beta chain derives from a study of OX40 agonist ivuxolimab in advanced cancers. Clones were read by immunoSEQ multiplex PCR, and TCRdb kept only the in-frame ones, dropping some. The table lists roughly 59,000 clones, 81% of them singletons. V was pared by 7 bases and J by 5 bases, with 6 bases of the junction left unmatched. The germline V gene has CDR1 LGHNT and CDR2 FRNRAP. The CDR3 is 14 residues long. V usage is TRBV12-5 and J usage is TRBJ2-1; 9 nucleotides line up with TRBD2. The TCR originated in an adult with an advanced solid tumor such as melanoma, head and neck, liver or kidney cancer. This specimen was CD4+ or CD8+ T cells sorted from blood, taken in a trial of the OX40 agonist ivuxolimab. The CDR3 nucleotides read TGTGCTAGTGACCTTAGCGGGGGAAACAATGAGCAGTTCTTC. Its protein product is CASDLSGGNNEQFF.